This is a list of T cell receptor beta chains from one sample in a study of T cell repertoires in cytomegalovirus infection. In TCRdb, the reads were re-called with MiXCR into one record per CDR3 protein. The sample lists about 900,000 distinct CDR3 sequences; 31% were seen once. Their target antigens are unknown. The sequences come from cultured CD8+ T cells from PBMCs, collected from culture after CMV antigen stimulation. These receptors were obtained from a human donor in good health (CMV status not recorded). Some clones in this sample may be carry-over from other donors' samples. CDR3s include the opening cysteine and the closing phenylalanine or tryptophan. A D gene is named only where the DNA matches it firmly. Expanded clones are given a class, and other clones once, few, many or no size at all.

abundance	v_gene	d_gene	j_gene	CDR3aa	CDR3nt
many	TRBV12-3/TRBV12-4	.	TRBJ2-3	CASSLVGADTQYF	TGTGCCAGCAGCTTAGTGGGGGCAGATACGCAGTATTTT
.	TRBV5-6	TRBD1	TRBJ1-5	CASSYGQGKRNQPQHF	TGTGCCAGCAGCTACGGACAGGGGAAACGCAATCAGCCCCAGCATTTT
once	TRBV11-3	TRBD2	TRBJ2-1	CASSELAGGINEQFF	TGTGCCAGCAGCGAACTAGCGGGGGGTATCAATGAGCAGTTCTTC
many	TRBV7-9	TRBD1	TRBJ2-7	CASSPGTGGRWTYEQYF	TGTGCCAGCAGCCCCGGGACAGGGGGCAGGTGGACCTACGAGCAGTACTTC
once	TRBV4-1	.	TRBJ1-4	CASSQVSQKLFF	TGCGCCAGCAGCCAAGTCTCGCAAAAACTGTTTTTT
few	TRBV4-1	.	TRBJ1-1	CASSPGGTADTEAFF	TGCGCCAGCAGCCCTGGAGGTACCGCGGACACTGAAGCTTTCTTT
.	TRBV10-3	.	TRBJ2-7	CAISESGGSCSYEQYF	TGTGCCATCAGTGAGTCAGGGGGTAGTTGCTCCTACGAGCAGTACTTC
.	TRBV11-1	.	TRBJ2-3	CASSLPEGILGDTQYF	TGTGCCAGCAGCTTACCGGAAGGAATCCTTGGAGATACGCAGTATTTT
.	TRBV6-6	.	TRBJ2-1	CASILGSNEQFF	TGTGCCAGCATTCTAGGTAGCAATGAGCAGTTCTTC
many	TRBV7-2	.	TRBJ2-2	CASSFSLTEPNTGELFF	TGTGCCAGCAGCTTTTCCCTGACAGAACCGAACACCGGGGAGCTGTTTTTT
many	TRBV7-7	TRBD1	TRBJ2-2	CASQGQPNTGELFF	TGTGCTAGCCAGGGACAGCCGAACACCGGGGAGCTGTTTTTT
.	TRBV19	TRBD2	TRBJ2-1	CASSPPSGGRNEQFF	TGTGCCAGTAGTCCTCCTAGCGGGGGGAGGAATGAGCAGTTCTTC
many	TRBV7-9	.	TRBJ2-7	CASSGGTRYEQYF	TGTGCCAGCAGCGGTGGGACAAGATACGAGCAGTACTTC
few	TRBV27	.	TRBJ2-7	CASKTTSGQTYEQYF	TGTGCCAGCAAGACCACCAGCGGGCAAACCTACGAGCAGTACTTC
few	TRBV6-1	TRBD1	TRBJ1-1	CASSEGGQGNTEAFF	TGTGCCAGCAGTGAAGGTGGACAGGGAAACACTGAAGCTTTCTTT
many	TRBV7-9	.	TRBJ1-5	CASSLAQTGYQPQHF	TGTGCCAGCAGCTTAGCGCAAACGGGGTATCAGCCCCAGCATTTT
.	TRBV29-1	TRBD1	TRBJ2-7	CSVEGGQGPTYEQYF	TGCAGCGTTGAAGGGGGACAGGGGCCAACCTACGAGCAGTACTTC